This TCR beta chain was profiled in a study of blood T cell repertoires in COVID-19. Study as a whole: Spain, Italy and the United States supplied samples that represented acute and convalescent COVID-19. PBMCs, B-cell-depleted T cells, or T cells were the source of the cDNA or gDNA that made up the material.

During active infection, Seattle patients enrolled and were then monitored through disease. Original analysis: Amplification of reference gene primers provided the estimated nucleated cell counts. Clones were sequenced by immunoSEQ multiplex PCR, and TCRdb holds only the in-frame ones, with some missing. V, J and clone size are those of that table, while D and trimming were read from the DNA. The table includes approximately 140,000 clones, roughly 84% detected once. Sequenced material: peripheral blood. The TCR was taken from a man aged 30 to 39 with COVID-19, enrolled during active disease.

The CDR3 coding sequence is TGTGCCAGCAGTGAACACAGGGGCATGAACACTGAAGCTTTCTTT. This translates into CASSEHRGMNTEAFF. This sequence joins TRBV28 and TRBJ1-1, with TRBD1 identical over 7 bases. This CDR3 region has 15 residues. Trimming cost V 5 bases and J 0 bases; bases outside gene matches: 6. Germline V CDR1 and CDR2: MDHEN, SYDVKM.